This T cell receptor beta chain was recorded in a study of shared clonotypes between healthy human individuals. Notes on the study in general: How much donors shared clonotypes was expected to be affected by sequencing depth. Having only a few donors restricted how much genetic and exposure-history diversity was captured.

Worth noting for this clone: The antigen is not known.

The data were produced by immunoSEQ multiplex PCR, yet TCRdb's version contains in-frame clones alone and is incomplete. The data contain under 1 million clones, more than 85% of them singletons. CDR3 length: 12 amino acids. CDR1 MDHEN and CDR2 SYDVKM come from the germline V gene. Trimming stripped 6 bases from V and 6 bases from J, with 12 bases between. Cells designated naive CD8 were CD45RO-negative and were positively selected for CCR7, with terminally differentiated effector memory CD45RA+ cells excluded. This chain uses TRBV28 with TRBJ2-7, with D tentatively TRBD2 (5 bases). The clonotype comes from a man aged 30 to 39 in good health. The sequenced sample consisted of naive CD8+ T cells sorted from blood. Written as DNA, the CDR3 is TGTGCCAGCAGCCCGGGGTTTAGCGAGCAGTACTTC. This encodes CASSPGFSEQYF. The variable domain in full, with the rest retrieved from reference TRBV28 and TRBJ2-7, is DVKVTQSSRYLVKRTGEKVFLECVQDMDHENMFWYRQDPGLGLRLIYFSYDVKMKEKGDIPEGYSVSREKKERFSLILESASTNQTSMYLCASSPGFSEQYFGPGTRLTVT.